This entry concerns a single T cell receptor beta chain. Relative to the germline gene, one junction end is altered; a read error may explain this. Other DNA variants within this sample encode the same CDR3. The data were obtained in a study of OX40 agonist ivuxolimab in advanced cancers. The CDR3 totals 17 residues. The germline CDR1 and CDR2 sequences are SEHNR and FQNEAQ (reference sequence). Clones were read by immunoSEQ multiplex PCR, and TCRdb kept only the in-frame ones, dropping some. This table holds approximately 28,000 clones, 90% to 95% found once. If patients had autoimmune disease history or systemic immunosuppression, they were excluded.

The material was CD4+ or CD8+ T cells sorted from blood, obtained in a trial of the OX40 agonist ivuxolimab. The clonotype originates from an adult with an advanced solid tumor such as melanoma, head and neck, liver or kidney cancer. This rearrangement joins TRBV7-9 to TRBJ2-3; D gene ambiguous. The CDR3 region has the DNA TGTGCCAGCAGCTTAGTCTCTCACCCCTTAGGCACAGATACACAGTATTTT. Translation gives CASSLVSHPLGTDTQYF.